The 18 T cell receptor beta chains below come from one sample, sequenced in a study of blood T cell repertoires in COVID-19. Only in-frame clones appear in the TCRdb table, and some are missing; sequencing was by immunoSEQ multiplex PCR. The sample carries about 42,000 clones, approximately 85% recorded once. The specimen sequenced was peripheral blood. Every receptor here comes from a human donor in a cohort sampled during active COVID-19.

The V gene is TRBV5-6, the J gene TRBJ2-4, with D possibly TRBD1 on 7 matching bases. The CDR3 length is 15 residues. Germline values: CDR1 SGHDT, CDR2 YYEEEE. V was shortened by 2 bases and J by 6 bases, with 15 bases between the two germline ends. CDR3 sequence: CASSLMAGGTNIQYF. The DNA of the CDR3 is TGTGCCAGCAGCTTAATGGCAGGGGGGACAAACATTCAGTACTTC.

This chain links TRBV7-2 with TRBJ2-3; tentative D call: TRBD1 (6 bases). CDR3 length: 16 amino acids. V lost 5 bases, J lost 1 base, and 16 bases lay in between. In germline, CDR1 is SGHTA, CDR2 FQGNSA. The CDR3 nucleotides read TGTGCCAGCAGCGCTGCGCAGGCAGGGGGCACAGATACGCAGTATTTT. This gives the protein CASSAAQAGGTDTQYF.

The rearrangement links TRBV4-2 to TRBJ2-1, with 8 positions matching TRBD2. The germline V gene has CDR1 LGHNA and CDR2 YNFKEQ. The CDR3 consists of 15 residues. V lost 3 bases to trimming and J lost 3 bases; unmatched junction nucleotides: 4. CDR3 residues: CASSHGAGVYNEQFF. CDR3 DNA: TGTGCCAGCAGCCACGGAGCGGGGGTCTACAATGAGCAGTTCTTC.

The rearrangement uses TRBV6-2 or TRBV6-3 and TRBJ1-6, with 7 bases that match TRBD1. Germline V lookup: CDR1 MNHEY, CDR2 SVGEGT. CDR3 length equals 15 residues. Unmatched junction bases numbered 11, after V lost 5 bases and J lost 10 bases. For the CDR3, the DNA is TGTGCCAGCAGTCGCGGACAGGTCCTAGGGTCACCCCTCCACTTT. This sequence encodes CASSRGQVLGSPLHF.

The chain is built from TRBV4-3 and TRBJ1-3, with 10 nucleotides matching TRBD1. Germline CDR1 and CDR2: LGHNA and YSLEER. The CDR3 contains 16 residues. The V gene end was trimmed by 1 base and the J gene end by 4 bases; junction bases not matched to a gene: 4. Written as DNA, the CDR3 is TGCGCCAGCAGCCAAGGACAGGGGGCGTTAGGAAACACCATATATTTT. Translating gives CASSQGQGALGNTIYF.

The V and J genes are TRBV7-3 and TRBJ2-3; TRBD2 matches 12 bases. Unmatched junction bases numbered 9, after V lost 0 bases and J lost 2 bases. The CDR3 runs 19 residues. Germline CDR1 is SGHTA and CDR2 is FQGTGA. As DNA, the CDR3 is TGTGCCAGCAGCTTAACAGGGCTAGCGGGGGGGCCTAACACAGATACGCAGTATTTT. It is translated as CASSLTGLAGGPNTDTQYF.

This chain connects TRBV9 to TRBJ2-1; 7 bases agree with TRBD1. The ends lost 4 bases at V and 5 bases at J; junction bases unmatched: 9. This CDR3 has 15 residues. Germline V gene lookup returns CDR1 SGDLS and CDR2 YYNGEE. DNA for the CDR3: TGTGCCAGCAGCATACAGGGGCGGGTCGACAATGAGCAGTTCTTC. This gives the protein CASSIQGRVDNEQFF.

The V and J genes are TRBV20-1 and TRBJ1-2; D remains ambiguous. The V and J ends lost 3 bases and 0 bases respectively, with 8 bases between them. The CDR3 is made up of 13 amino acids. CDR1 and CDR2 from the germline V gene are DFQATT and SNEGSKA (reference sequence). This CDR3 is CSASTGANYGYTF. The CDR3 nucleotides read TGCAGTGCTAGTACCGGAGCTAACTATGGCTACACCTTC.

By share, this clone ranks as medium-sized. A junction boundary mismatches the germline segment, possibly from a read error. The chain joins TRBV5-1 to TRBJ2-5; D may be TRBD2 (6 bases). Germline CDR1 and CDR2: SGHRS and YFSETQ. This CDR3 is 14 amino acids long. For the CDR3, the DNA is TGCGCCAGCAGCTTGGGGACTATTCAAGGGACCCAGTACTTC. It is translated as CASSLGTIQGTQYF.

This chain uses TRBV5-4 with TRBJ2-5, with TRBD2 identical over 7 bases. The CDR3 has 14 residues. The ends lost 3 bases at V and 0 bases at J; junction bases unmatched: 2. Germline V CDR1 and CDR2: SGHNT, YYREEE (reference sequence). CDR3 nucleotide sequence: TGTGCCAGCAGCTCCGGGGGGTACCAAGAGACCCAGTACTTC. The encoded protein is CASSSGGYQETQYF.

The rearrangement links TRBV5-1 to TRBJ2-1; D possibly corresponds to TRBD1 (6 bases). This CDR3 comprises 12 residues. Between the trimmed V and J ends, which lost 2 bases and 7 bases, there was a span of 7 bases. Germline CDR1 reads SGHRS; CDR2 reads YFSETQ. The CDR3 spells CASSLQGNEQFF. DNA for the CDR3: TGCGCCAGCAGCTTACAGGGAAATGAGCAGTTCTTC.

This clone was recorded a few times. The chain joins TRBV10-3 to TRBJ1-1, with 9 bases matching TRBD1. Germline CDR1 ENHRY, CDR2 SYGVKD. V was pared by 4 bases and J by 3 bases, with 6 bases of the junction left unmatched. This CDR3 contains 15 residues. CDR3 amino acids: CAISAEQGAYTEAFF. The CDR3 region has the DNA TGTGCCATCAGTGCGGAACAGGGGGCATACACTGAAGCTTTCTTT.

The rearrangement joins TRBV19 to TRBJ2-3; 8 bases map to TRBD1. With 7 bases clipped from V and 4 bases from J, the junction kept 7 bases outside the gene matches. CDR3 length: 14 residues. Germline V lookup: CDR1 LNHDA, CDR2 SQIVND (reference sequence). The CDR3 spells CASTRTGRADTQYF. CDR3 coding DNA: TGTGCCAGTACTAGGACAGGGCGTGCAGATACGCAGTATTTT.

The chain links TRBV5-6 to TRBJ2-3; D uncertain. The ends were cut back, 3 bases at V and 2 bases at J, with 10 bases in the middle. This CDR3 comprises 14 residues. Germline assignment: CDR1 SGHDT and CDR2 YYEEEE. The chain's CDR3 is CASSSRVYTDTQYF. The CDR3 bases are TGTGCCAGCAGCTCCCGGGTTTACACAGATACGCAGTATTTT.

The chain employs TRBV9 and TRBJ1-6; the D is unclear. Germline-derived CDR1 and CDR2 are SGDLS and YYNGEE. The V and J ends lost 2 bases and 5 bases respectively, with 8 bases between them. This CDR3 is built from 14 residues. The CDR3 bases are TGTGCCAGCAGCGTTGGAGGTGATAATTCACCCCTCCACTTT. Translated: CASSVGGDNSPLHF.

The count of this clone is one. The chain joins TRBV7-2 to TRBJ2-7; possibly TRBD2 for D (6 bases). CDR3 length equals 15 residues. Trimming left V 5 bases short and J 0 bases short, with 14 bases between. Germline V gene lookup returns CDR1 SGHTA and CDR2 FQGNSA. CDR3 sequence: CASSHRTTRSYEQYF. The CDR3, as DNA: TGTGCCAGCAGCCATAGGACTACACGCTCCTACGAGCAGTACTTC.

The rearrangement joins TRBV5-6 to TRBJ1-4, with 9 bases that match TRBD1. With V trimmed by 4 bases and J by 7 bases, 11 bases remained unmatched. This CDR3 spans 16 amino acids. Germline V CDR1 and CDR2: SGHDT, YYEEEE. This CDR3 is CASSQFGTGSGEKLFF. DNA for the CDR3: TGTGCCAGCAGCCAGTTCGGGACAGGGTCAGGTGAAAAACTGTTTTTT. The complete variable domain, with remaining parts taken from reference TRBV5-6 and TRBJ1-4, reads DAGVTQSPTHLIKTRGQQVTLRCSPKSGHDTVSWYQQALGQGPQFIFQYYEEEERQRGNFPDRFSGHQFPNYSSELNVNALLLGDSALYLCASSQFGTGSGEKLFFGSGTQLSVL.

The V call is TRBV18, the J call TRBJ2-1; the match to TRBD1 covers 11 bases. This CDR3 is built from 15 residues. Germline assignment: CDR1 KGHSH and CDR2 LQKENI. V lost 6 bases to trimming and J lost 3 bases; unmatched junction nucleotides: 4. In nucleotides, the CDR3 is TGTGCCAGCTCCCTCGGGACAGGGGGCTACAATGAGCAGTTCTTC. Translating gives CASSLGTGGYNEQFF.